Here is one T cell receptor (beta chain) with its context. Using immunoSEQ multiplex PCR, the repertoire was profiled, and TCRdb retains in-frame clones only, with some absent. The sample has fewer than 30,000 clones, 85% seen once. This entry comes from a study of control samples from healthy donors and cancer patients. The CDR3 is 13 residues long. The trim removed 3 bases at V and 7 bases at J, leaving 1 base unmatched. CDR1 is DFQATT and CDR2 is SNEGSKA in the germline V gene (reference sequence). The chain combines TRBV20-1 with TRBJ2-6; 9 positions match TRBD2. This receptor was obtained from an older woman with head and neck cancer. The sample was PBMCs. The CDR3: CSASSGSANVLTF. The CDR3 DNA reads TGCAGTGCTAGTAGCGGGAGTGCCAACGTCCTGACTTTC.